A single TCR beta chain is shown here with its context. The sample comes from a study of shared clonotypes between healthy human individuals. The germline CDR1 and CDR2 sequences are SNHLY and FYNNEI. CDR3 length: 15 amino acids. V shed 5 bases and J 8 bases; nucleotides not matched to a gene: 7. The repertoire was sequenced with immunoSEQ multiplex PCR; TCRdb's copy has only in-frame clones and lacks some. The table lists 980,000 or so clones, more than 75% of them singletons. This sequence originates from a man aged 18 to 29 in good health. Material for sequencing was memory CD4+ T cells sorted from blood. The subset is: CD45RA-negative fraction. The chain is built from TRBV2 and TRBJ2-1; 12 bases line up with TRBD2. The CDR3 sequence is CASSRLAGVGDEQFF. In nucleotides, the CDR3 is TGTGCCAGCAGTCGACTAGCGGGAGTAGGGGATGAGCAGTTCTTC.